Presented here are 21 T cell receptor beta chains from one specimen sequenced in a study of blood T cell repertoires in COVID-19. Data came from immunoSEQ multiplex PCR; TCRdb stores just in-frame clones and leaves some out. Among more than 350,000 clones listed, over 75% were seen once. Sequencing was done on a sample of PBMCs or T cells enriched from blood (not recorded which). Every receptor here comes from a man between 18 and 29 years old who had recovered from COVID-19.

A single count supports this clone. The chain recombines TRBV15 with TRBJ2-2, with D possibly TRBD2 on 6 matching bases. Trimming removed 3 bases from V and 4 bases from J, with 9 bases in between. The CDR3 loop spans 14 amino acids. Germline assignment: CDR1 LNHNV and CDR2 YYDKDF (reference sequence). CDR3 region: CATSRGGGTGELFF. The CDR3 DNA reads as TGTGCCACCAGCAGGGGGGGTGGCACCGGGGAGCTGTTTTTT.

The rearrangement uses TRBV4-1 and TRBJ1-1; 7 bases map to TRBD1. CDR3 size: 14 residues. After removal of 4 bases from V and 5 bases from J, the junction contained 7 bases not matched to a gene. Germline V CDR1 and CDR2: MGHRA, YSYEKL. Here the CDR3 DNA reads TGCGCCAGCAGCCGACAGACAGGGAATACTGAAGCTTTCTTT. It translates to CASSRQTGNTEAFF.

The CDR3 protein is CASVSGSASAYEQYF. CDR3 coding DNA: TGTGCCAGCGTCTCGGGTTCGGCTAGCGCCTACGAGCAGTACTTC. The chain joins TRBV28 to TRBJ2-7, with D perhaps TRBD2 (6 bases). Per germline, CDR1 MDHEN and CDR2 SYDVKM. The CDR3 sequence is 15 residues long. Trimming left V 8 bases short and J 2 bases short, with 19 bases between. Complete variable domain (other parts from reference TRBV28 and TRBJ2-7): DVKVTQSSRYLVKRTGEKVFLECVQDMDHENMFWYRQDPGLGLRLIYFSYDVKMKEKGDIPEGYSVSREKKERFSLILESASTNQTSMYLCASVSGSASAYEQYFGPGTRLTVT.

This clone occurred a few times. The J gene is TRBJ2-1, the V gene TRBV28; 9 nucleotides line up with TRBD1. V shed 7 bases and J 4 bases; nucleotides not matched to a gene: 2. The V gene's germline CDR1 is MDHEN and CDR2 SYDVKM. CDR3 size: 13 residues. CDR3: CASTDRGYNEQFF. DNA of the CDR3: TGTGCCAGCACCGACAGGGGGTACAATGAGCAGTTCTTC. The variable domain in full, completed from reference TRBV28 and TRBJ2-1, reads DVKVTQSSRYLVKRTGEKVFLECVQDMDHENMFWYRQDPGLGLRLIYFSYDVKMKEKGDIPEGYSVSREKKERFSLILESASTNQTSMYLCASTDRGYNEQFFGPGTRLTVL.

CDR3 bases: TGTGCCACCCGGCAGGTGGTAACCGAAGCTTTCTTT. This gives the protein CATRQVVTEAFF. This sequence joins TRBV6-5 and TRBJ1-1; D unresolved. The V end was cut by 10 bases, the J end by 8 bases, with 17 bases between. Germline V gene sequence: CDR1 MNHEY, CDR2 SVGAGI. This CDR3 spans 12 amino acids.

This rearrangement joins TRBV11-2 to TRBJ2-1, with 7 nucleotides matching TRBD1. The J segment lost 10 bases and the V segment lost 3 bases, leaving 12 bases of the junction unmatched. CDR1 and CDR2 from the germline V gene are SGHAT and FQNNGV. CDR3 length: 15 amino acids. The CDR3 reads CASSFSSRGFWEQFF. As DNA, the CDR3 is TGTGCCAGCAGCTTTTCCTCCAGGGGGTTTTGGGAGCAGTTCTTC.

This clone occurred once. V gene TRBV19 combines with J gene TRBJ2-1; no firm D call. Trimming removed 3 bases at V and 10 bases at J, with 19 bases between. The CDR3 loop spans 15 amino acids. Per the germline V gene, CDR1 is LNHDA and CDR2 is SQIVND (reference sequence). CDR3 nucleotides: TGTGCCAGTAGTATGGATGGAGTCGGCCTGAGGGAGCAGTTCTTC. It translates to CASSMDGVGLREQFF.

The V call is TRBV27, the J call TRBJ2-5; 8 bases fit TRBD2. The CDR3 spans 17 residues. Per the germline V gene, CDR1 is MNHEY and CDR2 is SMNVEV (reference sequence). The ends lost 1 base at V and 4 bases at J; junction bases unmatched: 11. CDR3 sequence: CASSLFISGKGGETQYF. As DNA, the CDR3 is TGTGCCAGCAGTTTATTTATTAGCGGGAAGGGTGGAGAGACCCAGTACTTC.

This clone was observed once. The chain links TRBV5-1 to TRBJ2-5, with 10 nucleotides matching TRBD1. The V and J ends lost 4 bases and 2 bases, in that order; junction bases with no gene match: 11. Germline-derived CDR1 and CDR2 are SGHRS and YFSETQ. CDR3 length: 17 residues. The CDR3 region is CASSMGQGSPYQETQYF. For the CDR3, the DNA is TGCGCCAGCAGCATGGGACAGGGGTCGCCCTATCAAGAGACCCAGTACTTC.

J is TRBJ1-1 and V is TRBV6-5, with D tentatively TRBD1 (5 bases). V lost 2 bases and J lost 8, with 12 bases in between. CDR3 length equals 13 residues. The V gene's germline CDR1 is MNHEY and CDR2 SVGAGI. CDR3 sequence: CASSYQGGGEAFF. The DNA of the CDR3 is TGTGCCAGCAGTTACCAGGGAGGAGGGGAAGCTTTCTTT.

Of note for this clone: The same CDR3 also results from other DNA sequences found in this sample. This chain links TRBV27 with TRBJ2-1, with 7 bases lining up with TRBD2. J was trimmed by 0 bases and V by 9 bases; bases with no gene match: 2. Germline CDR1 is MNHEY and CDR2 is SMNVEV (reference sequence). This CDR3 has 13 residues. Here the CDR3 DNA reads TGTGCCAGTGGGGGGGGCTCCTACAATGAGCAGTTCTTC. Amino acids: CASGGGSYNEQFF.

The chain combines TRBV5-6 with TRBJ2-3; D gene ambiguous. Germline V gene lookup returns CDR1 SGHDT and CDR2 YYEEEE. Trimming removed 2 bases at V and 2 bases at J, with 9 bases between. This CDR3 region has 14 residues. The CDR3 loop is CASSFVRSTDTQYF. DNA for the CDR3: TGTGCCAGCAGCTTCGTCAGATCCACAGATACGCAGTATTTT.

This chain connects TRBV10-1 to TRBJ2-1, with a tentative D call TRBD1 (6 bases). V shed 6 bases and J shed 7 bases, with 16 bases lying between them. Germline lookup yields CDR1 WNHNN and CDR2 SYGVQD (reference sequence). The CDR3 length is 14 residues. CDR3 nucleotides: TGCGCCAGCAGGGAAGACAGGATCGGGAATGAGCAGTTCTTC. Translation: CASREDRIGNEQFF.

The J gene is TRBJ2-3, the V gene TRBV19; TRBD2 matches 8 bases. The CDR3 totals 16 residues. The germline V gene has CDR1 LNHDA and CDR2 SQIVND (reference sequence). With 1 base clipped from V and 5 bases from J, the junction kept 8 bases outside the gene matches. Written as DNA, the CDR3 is TGTGCCAGTAGTATAGTGTTCGGGAGGGCGGGAGATACGCAGTATTTT. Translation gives CASSIVFGRAGDTQYF.

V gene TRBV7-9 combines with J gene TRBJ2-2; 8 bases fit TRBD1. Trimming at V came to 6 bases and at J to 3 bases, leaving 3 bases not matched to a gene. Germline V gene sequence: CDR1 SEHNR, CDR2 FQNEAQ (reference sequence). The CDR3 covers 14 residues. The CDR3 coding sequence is TGTGCCAGCAGACAGGGGGAGTACACCGGGGAGCTGTTTTTT. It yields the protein CASRQGEYTGELFF.

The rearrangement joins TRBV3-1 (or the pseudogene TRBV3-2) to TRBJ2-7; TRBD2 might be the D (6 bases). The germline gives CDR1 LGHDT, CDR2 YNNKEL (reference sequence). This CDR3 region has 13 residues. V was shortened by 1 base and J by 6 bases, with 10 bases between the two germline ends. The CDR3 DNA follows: TGTGCCAGCAGCCAAGTCGCGGGGTCCGAGCAGTACTTC. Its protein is CASSQVAGSEQYF.

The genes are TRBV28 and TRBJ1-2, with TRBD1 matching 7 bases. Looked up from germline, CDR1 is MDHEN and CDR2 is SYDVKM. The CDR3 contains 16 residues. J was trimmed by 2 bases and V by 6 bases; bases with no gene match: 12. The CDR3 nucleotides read TGTGCCAGCAGCCCTCTCTCGGGACAGAGAAACTATGGCTACACCTTC. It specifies CASSPLSGQRNYGYTF.

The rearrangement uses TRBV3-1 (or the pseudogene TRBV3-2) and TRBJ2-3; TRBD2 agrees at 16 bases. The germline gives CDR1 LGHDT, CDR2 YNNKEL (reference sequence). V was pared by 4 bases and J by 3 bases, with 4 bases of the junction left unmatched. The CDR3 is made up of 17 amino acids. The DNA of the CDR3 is TGTGCCAGCAGCCCTGGGACTAGCGGGGGGGCGACAGATACGCAGTATTTT. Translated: CASSPGTSGGATDTQYF.

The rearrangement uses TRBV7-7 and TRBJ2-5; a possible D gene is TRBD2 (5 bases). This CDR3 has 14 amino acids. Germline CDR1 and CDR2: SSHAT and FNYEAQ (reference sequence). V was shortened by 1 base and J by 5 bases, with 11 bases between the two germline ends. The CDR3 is CASSLERVGETQYF. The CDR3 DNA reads TGTGCCAGCAGCTTAGAGAGGGTCGGGGAGACCCAGTACTTC.

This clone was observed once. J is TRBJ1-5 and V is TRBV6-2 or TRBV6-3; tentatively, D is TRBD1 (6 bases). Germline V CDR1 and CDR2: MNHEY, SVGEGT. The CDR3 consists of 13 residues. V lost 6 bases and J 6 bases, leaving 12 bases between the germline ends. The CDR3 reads CASSAGEFQPQHF. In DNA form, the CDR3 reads TGTGCCAGCAGCGCAGGGGAATTTCAGCCCCAGCATTTT.

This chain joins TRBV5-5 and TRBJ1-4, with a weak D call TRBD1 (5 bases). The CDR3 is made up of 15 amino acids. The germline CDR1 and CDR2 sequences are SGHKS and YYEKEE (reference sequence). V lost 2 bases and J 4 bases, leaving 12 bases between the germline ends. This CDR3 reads CASSFRWGGNEKLFF. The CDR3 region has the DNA TGTGCCAGCAGCTTTCGGTGGGGGGGTAATGAAAAACTGTTTTTT.